The 9 T cell receptor beta chains reported below all come from one sample, sequenced in a study of T cells in Graves' hyperthyroidism and ophthalmopathy. Template material for amplifying TCR beta CDR3 regions consisted of RNA transcripts. TCR CDR3 regions were first amplified by RT-PCR with HTBI primers. Each CDR3 protein is one row after TCRdb ran MiXCR on the multiplex PCR reads. Among about 840,000 distinct CDR3 sequences listed, about two fifths were seen once. Input material: blood. Receptors were obtained from a man younger than 35 with Graves' hyperthyroidism.

This clonotype was counted many times. This chain uses TRBV5-1 with TRBJ1-1; 8 nucleotides match TRBD1. V lost 4 bases and J lost 1; bases outside the gene matches: 6. From germline, CDR1 is SGHRS and CDR2 YFSETQ. The CDR3 loop spans 15 amino acids. The CDR3 loop is CASSEDRVANTEAFF. The CDR3 DNA sequence: TGCGCCAGCAGCGAGGACAGGGTAGCGAACACTGAAGCTTTCTTT.

The chain has TRBV5-1 and TRBJ2-7, with 8 bases identical to TRBD2. Germline V gene data show CDR1 as SGHRS and CDR2 as YFSETQ. V lost 2 bases, J lost 3 bases, and 19 bases stayed unmatched. CDR3 length equals 19 residues. The CDR3 coding sequence is TGCGCCAGCAGCTTCAGGACAGAGTTGAGCGGGGGAAAAGGCTACGAGCAGTACTTC. Its protein is CASSFRTELSGGKGYEQYF.

This chain uses TRBV29-1 with TRBJ2-7; D perhaps matches TRBD2 (6 bases). This CDR3 has 14 amino acids. Trimming pared 6 bases from V and 2 bases from J, leaving 17 bases between. Germline CDR1 SQVTM, CDR2 ANQGSEA. The CDR3 protein is CSVSGTLKPYEQYF. The CDR3 nucleotides are TGCAGCGTCTCCGGGACTCTCAAGCCCTACGAGCAGTACTTC.

This clonotype was seen repeatedly, ten times or more. The chain couples TRBV20-1 to TRBJ2-5, with D tentatively TRBD2 (6 bases). Germline V gives CDR1 DFQATT, CDR2 SNEGSKA (reference sequence). Deletions cut 6 bases from V and 3 bases from J, with 11 bases between. CDR3 size: 12 residues. Written as DNA, the CDR3 is TGCAGTGCCTCGGGAGAGGAAGAGACCCAGTACTTC. Translating it yields CSASGEEETQYF.

CDR3 sequence: CASGTGALGETQYF. The CDR3 nucleotides read TGTGCTAGTGGTACCGGGGCCCTCGGAGAGACCCAGTACTTC. The chain carries TRBV12-5 and TRBJ2-5, with D perhaps assigned TRBD1 or TRBD2 (5 bases each). Germline lookup yields CDR1 LGHNT and CDR2 FRNRAP. The CDR3 is 14 residues long. V lost 5 bases, J lost 4 bases, and 14 bases lay in between.

This rearrangement joins TRBV6-2 or TRBV6-3 to TRBJ2-2, with TRBD1 identical over 9 bases. The V and J ends lost 5 bases and 3 bases, in that order; junction bases with no gene match: 4. Germline V CDR1 and CDR2: MNHEY, SVGEGT. This CDR3 contains 15 residues. The CDR3 coding sequence is TGTGCCAGCAGTCCGGACAGGGGACACACCGGGGAGCTGTTTTTT. Protein: CASSPDRGHTGELFF.

The chain couples TRBV9 to TRBJ1-6, with 9 positions matching TRBD1. Germline V lookup: CDR1 SGDLS, CDR2 YYNGEE. The CDR3 is made up of 13 amino acids. V dropped 7 bases and J dropped 11; count of bases not matched to a gene: 7. CDR3 sequence reads: CASAPGTGPPLHF. DNA of the CDR3: TGTGCCAGCGCCCCGGGGACAGGGCCACCCCTCCACTTT.

The CDR3 spells CSAREKGKLADTQYF. In nucleotides, the CDR3 is TGCAGTGCTAGAGAAAAGGGTAAACTAGCAGATACGCAGTATTTT. The chain uses TRBV20-1 and TRBJ2-3; D is perhaps TRBD2 (5 bases). Germline lookup yields CDR1 DFQATT and CDR2 SNEGSKA (reference sequence). The CDR3 runs to 15 residues. V was trimmed by 0 bases and J by 4 bases, leaving 14 bases between them.

Concerning this clonotype: Possible read error: a much larger clone is one base away. The V gene is TRBV29-1, the J gene TRBJ2-5; a weak D match, TRBD2 (5 bases). V shed 6 bases and J shed 7 bases, with 15 bases lying between them. The CDR3 has 12 residues. CDR1 and CDR2 from the germline V gene are SQVTM and ANQGSEA. The CDR3 DNA reads TGCAGCGTCGGGCGGTCCGGAGGGACCCAGTACTTC. This encodes CSVGRSGGTQYF.